This T cell receptor beta chain is from a study of early T cells in non-severe SARS-CoV-2 infection. The TCR library protocol was used to attach unique molecular identifiers. These identifiers were attached to individual cDNA molecules. TCRdb ran MiXCR on the 5' RACE reads and lists one entry per CDR3 protein. This table holds fewer than 95,000 distinct CDR3 sequences, roughly 15% found once. The J segment lost 6 bases and the V segment lost 1 base, leaving 6 bases of the junction unmatched. Germline V lookup: CDR1 SGHVS, CDR2 FQNEAQ. The CDR3 has 16 residues. The chain links TRBV7-8 to TRBJ2-7; 13 bases agree with TRBD2. The receptor was derived from an adult who was a healthcare worker with PCR-confirmed SARS-CoV-2 infection or an uninfected control (not recorded which). This sample comprised whole blood, obtained at baseline. The CDR3 here is CASSLDGLAGVSEQYF. In DNA form, the CDR3 reads TGTGCCAGCAGCTTAGATGGACTAGCGGGAGTGAGCGAGCAGTACTTC.